The 29 T cell receptor beta chains in this list originate from one sample, sequenced in a study of Ad26.COV2.S vaccination and SARS-CoV-2 variants. Treatment defined: approximately 18 received Ad26.COV2.S at low or high dose, single or two shots; several received placebo; per-sample allocation not given. Samples were taken on day 63 after the first vaccine or placebo injection. The method was immunoSEQ multiplex PCR; TCRdb's version includes in-frame clones alone and lacks a portion of them. The table records about 440,000 clones, 80% to 95% of them present only once. This specimen was peripheral blood, taken in a trial of Ad26.COV2.S vaccine versus placebo. Receptor source: a person between 18 and 65 years old who received the Ad26.COV2.S COVID-19 vaccine or a placebo.

The rearrangement joins TRBV29-1 to TRBJ2-7, with a weak D call TRBD1 (6 bases). This CDR3 spans 14 amino acids. Per germline, CDR1 SQVTM and CDR2 ANQGSEA. V lost 4 bases, J lost 3 bases, and 16 bases lay in between. The CDR3 reads CSVAGRAGVYEQYF. The DNA for the CDR3 is TGCAGCGTTGCTGGAAGGGCAGGGGTCTACGAGCAGTACTTC.

In DNA form, the CDR3 reads TGTGCCACCAGCAGGGGTGGGACAGGGCCCCGCGAAGCTTTCTTT. This sequence encodes CATSRGGTGPREAFF. The rearrangement links TRBV15 to TRBJ1-1; 9 bases map to TRBD1. Germline V gene sequence: CDR1 LNHNV, CDR2 YYDKDF (reference sequence). The CDR3 has 15 residues. The J segment lost 8 bases and the V segment lost 3 bases, leaving 10 bases of the junction unmatched. The full variable domain, in which reference TRBV15 and TRBJ1-1 provide the parts outside the CDR3, is DAMVIQNPRYQVTQFGKPVTLSCSQTLNHNVMYWYQQKSSQAPKLLFHYYDKDFNNEADTPDNFQSRRPNTSFCFLDIRSPGLGDTAMYLCATSRGGTGPREAFFGQGTRLTVV.

CDR3 nucleotides: TGTGCCAGCAGCGTAGGAGAGTACTTC. It specifies CASSVGEYF. The V call is TRBV9, the J call TRBJ2-7; D ambiguous. Trimming took 0 bases from V and 11 from J, leaving 3 bases between them. The CDR3 runs to 9 residues. Germline-derived CDR1 and CDR2 are SGDLS and YYNGEE.

The chain combines TRBV5-8 with TRBJ2-3; TRBD1 aligns across 12 bases. The germline V gene has CDR1 SGHTS and CDR2 YDEGEE. The CDR3 is made up of 15 amino acids. The trim removed 4 bases at V and 4 bases at J, leaving 4 bases unmatched. CDR3 sequence (DNA): TGTGCCAGCAGCCCGGGACAGGGGGCCCCAGATACGCAGTATTTT. It specifies CASSPGQGAPDTQYF.

The chain has TRBV24-1 and TRBJ2-1, with D possibly matching TRBD1 (5 bases). The ends were cut back, 4 bases at V and 2 bases at J, with 11 bases in the middle. Per the germline V gene, CDR1 is KGHDR and CDR2 is SFDVKD. The CDR3 spans 15 residues. The DNA of the CDR3 is TGTGCCACCAGTGACGATGACAGACCCTACAATGAGCAGTTCTTC. This encodes CATSDDDRPYNEQFF.

The rearrangement uses TRBV3-1 (or the pseudogene TRBV3-2) and TRBJ2-7, with D tentatively TRBD2 (7 bases). CDR3 length equals 13 residues. Trimming stripped 6 bases from V and 6 bases from J, with 15 bases between. Germline V lookup: CDR1 LGHDT, CDR2 YNNKEL (reference sequence). CDR3 residues: CASRYEGGGEQYF. The CDR3 DNA follows: TGTGCCAGCAGGTATGAGGGAGGGGGCGAGCAGTACTTC.

This clone was observed a handful of times. This rearrangement joins TRBV18 to TRBJ2-1; 10 nucleotides align to TRBD2. V gave up 0 bases and J gave up 4 bases; unmatched junction bases: 3. The germline gives CDR1 KGHSH, CDR2 LQKENI. The CDR3 consists of 16 residues. The DNA of the CDR3 is TGTGCCAGCTCACCACCGGAACTAGCGGGGTACAATGAGCAGTTCTTC. It yields the protein CASSPPELAGYNEQFF.

In this sample, this clone turned up once. The rearrangement links TRBV6-2 or TRBV6-3 to TRBJ2-1; TRBD2 matches 8 bases. The germline V gene has CDR1 MNHEY and CDR2 SVGEGT. CDR3 length: 14 residues. J gave up 4 bases and V 7 bases, and 6 bases lay outside the gene matches. The CDR3 DNA reads as TGTGCCAGCACCCCCGGGGGGGTATACAATGAGCAGTTCTTC. Translating it yields CASTPGGVYNEQFF.

The rearrangement joins TRBV5-6 to TRBJ2-1; 14 nucleotides agree with TRBD2. Trimming removed 4 bases from V and 5 bases from J; junction bases left unmatched: 5. From germline, CDR1 is SGHDT and CDR2 YYEEEE. There are 16 residues in the CDR3. CDR3 loop: CASSPGLAGGHNEQFF. CDR3 bases: TGTGCCAGCAGCCCCGGACTAGCGGGAGGTCACAATGAGCAGTTCTTC.

The chain employs TRBV7-3 and TRBJ1-1; possible D gene TRBD1, 6 bases. CDR1 is SGHTA, CDR2 FQGTGA, per germline. The CDR3 loop spans 13 amino acids. V dropped 5 bases and J dropped 5 bases, with 12 bases sitting between them. DNA for the CDR3: TGTGCCAGCAGCCGGGGAGGGGGTACTGAAGCTTTCTTT. Translation gives CASSRGGGTEAFF.

This chain connects TRBV5-1 to TRBJ2-1; 8 bases line up with TRBD1. Germline CDR1 reads SGHRS; CDR2 reads YFSETQ. V dropped 4 bases and J dropped 7; count of bases not matched to a gene: 10. The CDR3 loop spans 15 amino acids. The CDR3 loop is CASSTPRDRWNEQFF. The DNA for the CDR3 is TGCGCCAGCAGCACCCCCCGGGACAGGTGGAATGAGCAGTTCTTC.

The chain recombines TRBV27 with TRBJ2-7, with a tentative D call TRBD2 (5 bases). Per germline, CDR1 MNHEY and CDR2 SMNVEV (reference sequence). Trimming left V 2 bases short and J 2 bases short, with 16 bases between. This CDR3 is built from 16 residues. For the CDR3, the DNA is TGTGCCAGCAGTTTAGCCGGGGAAGGCTCCCCCTACGAGCAGTACTTC. Its translation: CASSLAGEGSPYEQYF.

The chain carries TRBV4-3 and TRBJ2-3, with 9 bases that match TRBD2. V was pared by 4 bases and J by 6 bases, with 8 bases of the junction left unmatched. CDR1 and CDR2 from the germline V gene are LGHNA and YSLEER. CDR3 length: 15 amino acids. The DNA for the CDR3 is TGCGCCAGCAGCCGCAATAGCGGGAGTGGTGATACGCAGTATTTT. Protein product: CASSRNSGSGDTQYF.

This clone was observed a few times. The chain recombines TRBV2 with TRBJ1-6, with TRBD1 matching over 9 bases. The germline gives CDR1 SNHLY, CDR2 FYNNEI. V lost 8 bases and J lost 10; bases outside the gene matches: 9. The CDR3 totals 14 residues. DNA of the CDR3: TGTGCCAGCCTCGGGACAGGGAGACGGTCACCCCTCCACTTT. Protein product: CASLGTGRRSPLHF.

The CDR3 here is CASRLSGRLQETQYF. The DNA for the CDR3 is TGTGCCAGCAGGCTTAGCGGGAGACTCCAAGAGACCCAGTACTTC. The chain carries TRBV6-5 and TRBJ2-5, with TRBD2 matching over 9 bases. Germline CDR1 and CDR2: MNHEY and SVGAGI. The trim removed 6 bases at V and 1 base at J, leaving 6 bases unmatched. The CDR3 has 15 residues.

The chain is built from TRBV5-1 and TRBJ2-5, with 7 bases that match TRBD1. The trim removed 4 bases at V and 2 bases at J, leaving 11 bases unmatched. Germline V gives CDR1 SGHRS, CDR2 YFSETQ. The CDR3 has 16 residues. DNA for the CDR3: TGCGCCAGCAGCCCCTTACCTGGGACAGTTCAAGAGACCCAGTACTTC. Its protein is CASSPLPGTVQETQYF. The entire variable domain, with the rest obtained from reference TRBV5-1 and TRBJ2-5, is as follows: KAGVTQTPRYLIKTRGQQVTLSCSPISGHRSVSWYQQTPGQGLQFLFEYFSETQRNKGNFPGRFSGRQFSNSRSEMNVSTLELGDSALYLCASSPLPGTVQETQYFGPGTRLLVL.

The gene calls are TRBV7-2 and TRBJ2-7; TRBD2 aligns across 8 bases. CDR1 and CDR2 from the germline V gene are SGHTA and FQGNSA. There are 15 residues in the CDR3. V trimming: 3 bases; J trimming: 3 bases; junction bases outside the gene matches: 7. The chain's CDR3 is CASSFTSGTSYEQYF. CDR3 in DNA: TGTGCCAGCAGCTTCACCTCCGGGACTAGCTACGAGCAGTACTTC.

The DNA for the CDR3 is TGTGCCAGCAGCCACGTCGACTCCTACGAGCAGTACTTC. The encoded protein is CASSHVDSYEQYF. The chain carries TRBV12-3 or TRBV12-4 and TRBJ2-7; no reliable D call. The CDR3 spans 13 residues. Trimming took 6 bases from V and 0 from J, leaving 9 bases between them.

The chain carries TRBV7-6 and TRBJ2-1; either TRBD1 or TRBD2 may supply D (5 bases each). Trimming removed 4 bases from V and 8 bases from J, with 18 bases in between. CDR1 and CDR2 (germline): SGHVS, FNYEAQ. The CDR3 length is 15 residues. The CDR3 here is CASSSGTQPWDEQFF. For the CDR3, the DNA is TGTGCCAGCAGCTCCGGGACCCAGCCCTGGGATGAGCAGTTCTTC.

The CDR3: CASSFGRQETQYF. The CDR3, as DNA: TGTGCCAGCAGCTTTGGCAGACAAGAGACCCAGTACTTC. The rearrangement links TRBV7-3 to TRBJ2-5; D not resolved. Germline V gene sequence: CDR1 SGHTA, CDR2 FQGTGA. CDR3 size: 13 residues. V was shortened by 3 bases and J by 2 bases, with 7 bases between the two germline ends.

The rearrangement uses TRBV10-3 and TRBJ2-1; a weak D match, TRBD1 (5 bases). Germline assignment: CDR1 ENHRY and CDR2 SYGVKD. Trimming removed 7 bases at V and 0 bases at J, with 13 bases between. This CDR3 region has 15 residues. CDR3 sequence reads: CAINRAGNSYNEQFF. In DNA, the CDR3 is TGTGCCATCAATCGGGCAGGGAACTCCTACAATGAGCAGTTCTTC.

The chain uses TRBV19 and TRBJ1-5, with D possibly matching TRBD1 (6 bases). Germline V gives CDR1 LNHDA, CDR2 SQIVND (reference sequence). CDR3 size: 16 residues. Trimming cost V 9 bases and J 0 bases, with 18 bases left between them. CDR3 protein: CASRTDDFYSNQPQHF. In DNA form, the CDR3 reads TGTGCCAGCCGGACAGACGATTTTTATAGCAATCAGCCCCAGCATTTT.

The rearrangement joins TRBV9 to TRBJ2-3, with D perhaps being TRBD1 or TRBD2 (6 bases each). V was trimmed by 1 base and J by 1 base, leaving 25 bases between them. The CDR3 sequence is 20 residues long. CDR1 and CDR2 (germline): SGDLS, YYNGEE. CDR3: CASSVRGSGSGRGGTDTQYF. CDR3 bases: TGTGCCAGCAGCGTAAGAGGGTCGGGTAGCGGAAGGGGGGGCACAGATACGCAGTATTTT. The full variable domain, with the rest looked up from reference TRBV9 and TRBJ2-3, is DSGVTQTPKHLITATGQRVTLRCSPRSGDLSVYWYQQSLDQGLQFLIQYYNGEERAKGNILERFSAQQFPDLHSELNLSSLELGDSALYFCASSVRGSGSGRGGTDTQYFGPGTRLTVL.

The chain is built from TRBV27 and TRBJ2-1; TRBD2 is a possible D gene (6 bases). CDR3 length: 12 residues. The germline V and J ends were trimmed by 5 bases and 8 bases, with 10 bases remaining between them. Germline CDR1 and CDR2: MNHEY and SMNVEV (reference sequence). The CDR3 here is CASSAGTDEQFF. CDR3 in DNA: TGTGCCAGCAGTGCGGGGACCGATGAGCAGTTCTTC.

The chain joins TRBV25-1 to TRBJ1-2, with TRBD1 identical over 10 bases. Germline V lookup: CDR1 MGHDK, CDR2 SYGVNS. This CDR3 is built from 15 residues. J lost 4 bases, V lost 9 bases, and 11 bases had no gene match. The CDR3 is CARWDRGILSYGYTF. In DNA, the CDR3 is TGTGCCAGGTGGGACAGGGGAATTCTTAGCTATGGCTACACCTTC.

The chain employs TRBV4-3 and TRBJ2-7; TRBD2 matches at 13 bases. Germline trimming cut 2 bases from V and 2 bases from J; bases unmatched to any gene: 3. The CDR3 extends over 16 amino acids. Germline values: CDR1 LGHNA, CDR2 YSLEER. CDR3 sequence reads: CASSQHGLAGAYEQYF. As DNA, the CDR3 is TGCGCCAGCAGCCAACACGGACTAGCGGGAGCCTACGAGCAGTACTTC.

This clone showed up just once. V usage is TRBV7-6 and J usage is TRBJ2-5; 10 bases match TRBD1. The trim removed 6 bases at V and 2 bases at J, leaving 6 bases unmatched. The CDR3 contains 15 residues. Germline CDR1 and CDR2: SGHVS and FNYEAQ. The CDR3 loop reads CASRGGQGRQETQYF. CDR3 bases: TGTGCCAGCAGGGGGGGACAGGGGAGACAAGAGACCCAGTACTTC.

This chain joins TRBV27 and TRBJ1-4, with a tentative D call TRBD1 (5 bases). Germline CDR1 reads MNHEY; CDR2 reads SMNVEV (reference sequence). Trimming removed 0 bases from V and 0 bases from J, with 11 bases in between. The CDR3 loop spans 17 amino acids. CDR3 sequence reads: CASSLSVGTATNEKLFF. The CDR3 nucleotides read TGTGCCAGCAGTTTATCGGTAGGGACTGCAACTAATGAAAAACTGTTTTTT.

On this clone itself: One end of the junction is discordant with germline, which a read error may explain. The same CDR3 is also encoded by other DNA sequences in this sample. V and J are TRBV7-2 and TRBJ2-7, with D hard to call. CDR3 length equals 16 residues. Per the germline V gene, CDR1 is SGHTA and CDR2 is FQGNSA. As DNA, the CDR3 is TGTGCCAGCAGCGGCAACCTTGCGGCCCTTAGCTACGAGCAGTACTTT. Amino acids: CASSGNLAALSYEQYF.